The 4 T cell receptor beta chains below were found in one sample sequenced in a study of glioma-infiltrating T cells after dendritic cell vaccination. Generated by immunoSEQ multiplex PCR, the TCRdb table keeps only in-frame clones and is missing some. The data show under 100,000 clones, with roughly 90% seen just once and 3.2% held by the top ten. The sample was blood, taken before dendritic cell vaccination. Receptors originate from a human donor with glioblastoma.

The chain employs TRBV19 and TRBJ1-2; 11 nucleotides match TRBD1. The J segment lost 7 bases and the V segment lost 6 bases, leaving 13 bases of the junction unmatched. Germline CDR1 is LNHDA and CDR2 is SQIVND (reference sequence). The CDR3 has 16 residues. Here the CDR3 reads CASSPIRSGQGVGYTF. CDR3 DNA: TGTGCCAGTAGCCCCATTCGGTCGGGACAGGGGGTTGGCTACACCTTC. Complete variable domain (other parts from reference TRBV19 and TRBJ1-2): DGGITQSPKYLFRKEGQNVTLSCEQNLNHDAMYWYRQDPGQGLRLIYYSQIVNDFQKGDIAEGYSVSREKKESFPLTVTSAQKNPTAFYLCASSPIRSGQGVGYTFGSGTRLTVV.

J is TRBJ2-2 and V is TRBV2; D perhaps matches TRBD2 (5 bases). Trimming pared 5 bases from V and 3 bases from J, leaving 16 bases between. Germline assignment: CDR1 SNHLY and CDR2 FYNNEI. The CDR3 runs to 16 residues. CDR3 bases: TGTGCCAGCAGTCCAGACCGAGGGATCGACACCGGGGAGCTGTTTTTT. Its translation: CASSPDRGIDTGELFF.

The V gene is TRBV10-1, the J gene TRBJ2-7; D perhaps matches TRBD2 (6 bases). Deletions cut 7 bases from V and 2 bases from J, with 15 bases between. This CDR3 region has 14 residues. Germline assignment: CDR1 WNHNN and CDR2 SYGVQD (reference sequence). CDR3 in amino acids: CASTSGTGPYEQYF. For the CDR3, the DNA is TGCGCCAGCACCTCAGGGACTGGTCCCTACGAGCAGTACTTC.

J is TRBJ1-4 and V is TRBV14, with D possibly matching TRBD1 (6 bases). The CDR3 extends over 14 amino acids. The germline V gene has CDR1 SGHDN and CDR2 FVKESK. Trimming pared 6 bases from V and 8 bases from J, leaving 16 bases between. CDR3 protein: CASSLTRGKEKLFF. The CDR3 DNA follows: TGTGCCAGCAGTCTGACAAGGGGGAAAGAAAAACTGTTTTTT. The entire variable domain, with the rest obtained from reference TRBV14 and TRBJ1-4, is as follows: EAGVTQFPSHSVIEKGQTVTLRCDPISGHDNLYWYRRVMGKEIKFLLHFVKESKQDESGMPNNRFLAERTGGTYSTLKVQPAELEDSGVYFCASSLTRGKEKLFFGSGTQLSVL.